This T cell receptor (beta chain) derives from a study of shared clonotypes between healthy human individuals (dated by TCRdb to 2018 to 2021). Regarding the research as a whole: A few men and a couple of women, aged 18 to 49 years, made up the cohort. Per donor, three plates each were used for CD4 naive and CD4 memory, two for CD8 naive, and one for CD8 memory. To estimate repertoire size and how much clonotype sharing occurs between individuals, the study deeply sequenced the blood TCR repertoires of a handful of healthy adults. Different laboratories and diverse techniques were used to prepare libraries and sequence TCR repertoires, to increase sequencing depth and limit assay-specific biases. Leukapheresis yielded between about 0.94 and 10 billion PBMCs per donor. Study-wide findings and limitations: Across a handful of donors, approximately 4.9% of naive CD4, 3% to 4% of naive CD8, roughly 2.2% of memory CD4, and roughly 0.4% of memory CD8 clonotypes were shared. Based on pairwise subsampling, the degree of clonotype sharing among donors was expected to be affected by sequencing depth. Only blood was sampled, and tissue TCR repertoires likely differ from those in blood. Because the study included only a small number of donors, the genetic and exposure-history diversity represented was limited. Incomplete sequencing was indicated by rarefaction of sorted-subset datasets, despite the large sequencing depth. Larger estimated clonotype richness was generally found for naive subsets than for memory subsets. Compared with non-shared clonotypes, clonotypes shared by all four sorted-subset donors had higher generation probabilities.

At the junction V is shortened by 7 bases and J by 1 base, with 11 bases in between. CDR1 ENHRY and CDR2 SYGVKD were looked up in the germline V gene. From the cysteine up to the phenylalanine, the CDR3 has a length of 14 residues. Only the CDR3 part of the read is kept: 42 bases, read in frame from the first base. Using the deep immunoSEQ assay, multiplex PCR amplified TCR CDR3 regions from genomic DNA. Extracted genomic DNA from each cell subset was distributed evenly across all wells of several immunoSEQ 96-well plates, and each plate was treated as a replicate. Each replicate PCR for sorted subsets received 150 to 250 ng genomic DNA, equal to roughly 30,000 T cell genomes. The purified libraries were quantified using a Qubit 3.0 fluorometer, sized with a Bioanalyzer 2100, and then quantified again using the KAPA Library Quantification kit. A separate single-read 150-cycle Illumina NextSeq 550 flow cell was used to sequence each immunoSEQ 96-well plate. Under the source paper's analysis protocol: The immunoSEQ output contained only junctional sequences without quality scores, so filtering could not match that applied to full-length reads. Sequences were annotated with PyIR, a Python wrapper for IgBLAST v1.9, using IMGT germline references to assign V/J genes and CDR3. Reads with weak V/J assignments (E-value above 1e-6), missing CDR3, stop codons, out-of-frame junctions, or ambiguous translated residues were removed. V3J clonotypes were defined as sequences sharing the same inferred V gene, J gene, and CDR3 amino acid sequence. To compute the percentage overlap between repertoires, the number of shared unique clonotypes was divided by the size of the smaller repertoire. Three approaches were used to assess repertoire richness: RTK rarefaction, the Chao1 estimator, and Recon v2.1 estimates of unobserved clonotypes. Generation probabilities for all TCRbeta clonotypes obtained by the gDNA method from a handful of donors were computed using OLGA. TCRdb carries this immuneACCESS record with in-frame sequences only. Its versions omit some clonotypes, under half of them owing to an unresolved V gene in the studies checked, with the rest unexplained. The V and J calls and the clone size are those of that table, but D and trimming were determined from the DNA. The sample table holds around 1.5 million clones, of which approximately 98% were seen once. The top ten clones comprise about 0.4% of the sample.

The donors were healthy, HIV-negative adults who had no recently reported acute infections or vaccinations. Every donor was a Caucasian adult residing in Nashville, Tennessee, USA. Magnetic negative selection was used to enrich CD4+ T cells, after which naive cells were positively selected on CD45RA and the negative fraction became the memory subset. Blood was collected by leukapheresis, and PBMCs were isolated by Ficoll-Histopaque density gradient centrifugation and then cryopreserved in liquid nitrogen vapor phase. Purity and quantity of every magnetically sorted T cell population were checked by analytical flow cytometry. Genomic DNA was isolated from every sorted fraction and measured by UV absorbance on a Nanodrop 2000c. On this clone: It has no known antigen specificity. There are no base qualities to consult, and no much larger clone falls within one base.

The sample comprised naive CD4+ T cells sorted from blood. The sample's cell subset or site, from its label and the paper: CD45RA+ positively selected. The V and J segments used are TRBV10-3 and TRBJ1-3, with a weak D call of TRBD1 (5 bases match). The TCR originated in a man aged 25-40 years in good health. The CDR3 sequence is CAITGAPSGNTIYF. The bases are TGTGCCATCACCGGGGCGCCGTCTGGAAACACCATATATTTT.